This T cell receptor beta chain was captured by sequencing in a study of shared clonotypes between healthy human individuals. For the study at large: Ranging from 18 to 49 in age, donors were two women and a few men.

The genomic DNA of each subset was split evenly across several immunoSEQ plates. In replicate PCRs of sorted subsets, about 200 ng DNA, some 28,000 T cell genomes, was used. Clones were read by immunoSEQ multiplex PCR, and TCRdb kept only the in-frame ones, dropping some. In the table there are around 1,100,000 clones, 60% to 85% of which are singletons. The ends were cut back, 3 bases at V and 3 bases at J, with 10 bases in the middle. Germline values: CDR1 LNHDA, CDR2 SQIVND (reference sequence). CDR3 length: 14 amino acids. The donors, all of them Caucasian adults, lived in Nashville, Tennessee. Sequenced material: memory CD4+ T cells from PBMCs. The subset here: CD45RA-negative fraction. This clonotype was sampled from a man younger than 35 in good health. Some clones in this sample may be carry-over from other donors' samples. This chain uses TRBV19 with TRBJ2-3; D unresolved. In DNA, the CDR3 is TGTGCCAGTAGTATGATTTCGTTAACAGATACGCAGTATTTT. Translation gives CASSMISLTDTQYF.